The 4 T cell receptor beta chains reported below all come from one sample, sequenced in a study of cytomegalovirus exposure and HLA in healthy donors. PCR was performed using 60 Vbeta and 13 Jbeta primers. Assay: immunoSEQ multiplex PCR; the TCRdb copy retains only in-frame clones and omits some. Of 100,000 to 150,000 clones in the sample, 8.5% were seen once. What was sequenced was PBMCs. These receptor sequences come from a man aged 40-50 years in good health and CMV-seronegative.

The chain combines TRBV19 with TRBJ2-5, with 11 bases lining up with TRBD2. The CDR3 totals 14 residues. V lost 7 bases, J lost 3 bases, and 4 bases stayed unmatched. Germline V gives CDR1 LNHDA, CDR2 SQIVND (reference sequence). Here the CDR3 reads CASKKGLAEETQYF. The CDR3, as DNA: TGTGCCAGTAAAAAGGGACTAGCGGAAGAGACCCAGTACTTC.

A few counts support this clone. The chain links TRBV6-5 to TRBJ1-5, with D maybe TRBD1 (6 bases). The CDR3 loop spans 14 amino acids. Germline values: CDR1 MNHEY, CDR2 SVGAGI. The V gene lost 6 bases and the J gene lost 1 base, with 10 bases spanning the gap. DNA of the CDR3: TGTGCCAGCAGGGGACATCTCAGCAATCAGCCCCAGCATTTT. Protein: CASRGHLSNQPQHF.

The chain couples TRBV29-1 to TRBJ2-7; possibly TRBD2 for D (6 bases). The CDR3 length is 12 residues. The germline CDR1 and CDR2 sequences are SQVTM and ANQGSEA. Trimming pared 4 bases from V and 0 bases from J, leaving 7 bases between. CDR3 in DNA: TGCAGCGTTGTGGGGGGCTCCTACGAGCAGTACTTC. Protein product: CSVVGGSYEQYF.

V is TRBV5-1 and J is TRBJ2-2, with no clear D. The CDR3 is made up of 15 amino acids. Trimming shortened V by 0 bases and J by 3 bases, and 9 bases separated the two germline ends. Germline V gives CDR1 SGHRS, CDR2 YFSETQ. This CDR3 is CASSLDRVHTGELFF. The CDR3 bases are TGCGCCAGCAGCTTGGACCGGGTGCACACCGGGGAGCTGTTTTTT.